This TCR beta chain is drawn from a study of OX40 agonist ivuxolimab in advanced cancers. In regard to this clone: What it binds is not known.

Measured with immunoSEQ multiplex PCR; TCRdb has only the in-frame clones, and not every one. The sample has around 70,000 clones, 88% seen once. Peripheral blood came from all dose cohorts at three timepoints. Study-wide findings and caveats: Relatively little clonal expansion, among the lowest observed, appeared in partial responders at 0.1-3.0 mg/kg. In general, CD8+ T cells held more expanded clones than CD4+ did, on average.

Germline lookup yields CDR1 KGHSH and CDR2 LQKENI. There are 16 residues in the CDR3. V was shortened by 1 base and J by 0 bases, with 10 bases between the two germline ends. The source material was CD4+ or CD8+ T cells sorted from blood, sampled in a trial of the OX40 agonist ivuxolimab. This clonotype was obtained from an adult with an advanced solid tumor such as melanoma, head and neck, liver or kidney cancer. The chain couples TRBV18 to TRBJ2-1, with D maybe TRBD1 (6 bases). CDR3 residues: CASSPRTGSSYNEQFF. The CDR3 coding sequence is TGTGCCAGCTCACCACGTACAGGGAGCTCCTACAATGAGCAGTTCTTC.